This TCR beta chain was identified in a study of vaccination and CD4 T cells after COVID-19. Study-level information: Post-COVID specimens were obtained a median approximately 95 days after diagnosis (range 35 to 161). Stimuli were overlapping spike peptide pools of SARS-CoV-2 and three common cold coronaviruses (HCoV-NL63, HCoV-OC43, HCoV-229E).

This CDR3 has 13 residues. Trimming cost V 4 bases and J 3 bases; bases outside gene matches: 2. In germline, CDR1 is SGHAT, CDR2 FQNNGV. Note on this clonotype: No antigen is known for it.

Treatment reported: roughly 10-day PBMC culture with coronavirus spike peptide pools or control peptides (ViraFEST assay). Once obtained from cultured CD4+ T cells, the DNA was sequenced using the Oncomine TCR Beta short-read assay. The authors extracted genomic DNA from cultured CD4+ T cells. One entry per CDR3 protein, called by TCRdb with MiXCR from the PCR reads. The sample yields approximately 19,000 distinct CDR3 sequences, around 48% seen once. The starting material was CD4+ T cells from blood, cultured in vitro, obtained after SARS-CoV-2 vaccination. This TCR came from a human donor who had recovered from COVID-19. The chain couples TRBV11-2 to TRBJ1-2; 7 bases are a match to TRBD1. Here the CDR3 DNA reads TGTGCCAGCAGCTGGACAGGTGACTATGGCTACACCTTC. Protein product: CASSWTGDYGYTF.